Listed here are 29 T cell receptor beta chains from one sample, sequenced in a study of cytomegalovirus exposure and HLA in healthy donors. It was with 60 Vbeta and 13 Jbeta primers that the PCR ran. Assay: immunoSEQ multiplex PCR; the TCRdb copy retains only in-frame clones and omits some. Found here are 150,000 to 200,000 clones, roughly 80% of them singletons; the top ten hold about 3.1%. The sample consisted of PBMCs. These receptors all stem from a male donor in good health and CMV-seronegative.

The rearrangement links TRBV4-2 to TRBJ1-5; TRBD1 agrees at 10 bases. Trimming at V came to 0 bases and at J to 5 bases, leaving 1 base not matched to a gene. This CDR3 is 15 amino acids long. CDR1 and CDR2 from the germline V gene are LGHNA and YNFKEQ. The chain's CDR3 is CASSQDGQGDQPQHF. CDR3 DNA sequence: TGTGCCAGCAGCCAAGATGGACAGGGGGATCAGCCCCAGCATTTT.

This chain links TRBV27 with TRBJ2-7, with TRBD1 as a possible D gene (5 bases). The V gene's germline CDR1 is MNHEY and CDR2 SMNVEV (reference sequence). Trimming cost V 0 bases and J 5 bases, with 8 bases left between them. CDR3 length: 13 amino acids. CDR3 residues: CASSLSGHHEQYF. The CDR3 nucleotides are TGTGCCAGCAGTTTATCAGGACATCACGAGCAGTACTTC.

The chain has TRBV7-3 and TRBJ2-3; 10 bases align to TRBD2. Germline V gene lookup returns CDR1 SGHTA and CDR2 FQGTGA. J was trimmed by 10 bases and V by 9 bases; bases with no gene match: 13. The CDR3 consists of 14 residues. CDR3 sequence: CASILAGALIAQYF. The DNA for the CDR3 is TGTGCCAGTATTCTAGCGGGGGCTTTGATTGCGCAGTATTTT.

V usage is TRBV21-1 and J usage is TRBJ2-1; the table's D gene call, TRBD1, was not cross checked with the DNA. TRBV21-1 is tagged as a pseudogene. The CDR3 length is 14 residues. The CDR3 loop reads CASSKDGTGNEQFF. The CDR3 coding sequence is TGTGCCAGCAGCAAAGACGGGACAGGGAATGAGCAGTTCTTC.

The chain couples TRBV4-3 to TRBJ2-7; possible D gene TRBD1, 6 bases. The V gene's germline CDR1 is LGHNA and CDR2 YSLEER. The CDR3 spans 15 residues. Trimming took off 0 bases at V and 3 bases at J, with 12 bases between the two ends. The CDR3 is CASSQDKDSVYEQYF. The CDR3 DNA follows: TGCGCCAGCAGCCAAGACAAGGACAGTGTCTACGAGCAGTACTTC.

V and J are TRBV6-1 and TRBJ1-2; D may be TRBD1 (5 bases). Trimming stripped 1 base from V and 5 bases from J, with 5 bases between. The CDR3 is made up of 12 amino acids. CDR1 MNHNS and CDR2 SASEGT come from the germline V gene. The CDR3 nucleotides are TGTGCCAGCAGTGAAGGGACATATGGCTACACCTTC. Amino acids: CASSEGTYGYTF.

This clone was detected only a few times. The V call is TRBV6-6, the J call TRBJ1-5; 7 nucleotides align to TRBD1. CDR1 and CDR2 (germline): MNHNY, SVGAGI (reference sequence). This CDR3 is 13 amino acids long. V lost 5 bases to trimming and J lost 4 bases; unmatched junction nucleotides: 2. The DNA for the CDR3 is TGTGCCAGCAGTCCGACAGGGAATCAGCCCCAGCATTTT. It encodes CASSPTGNQPQHF.

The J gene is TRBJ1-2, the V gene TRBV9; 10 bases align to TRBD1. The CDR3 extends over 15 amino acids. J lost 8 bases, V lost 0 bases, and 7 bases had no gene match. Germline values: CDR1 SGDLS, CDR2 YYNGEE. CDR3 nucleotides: TGTGCCAGCAGCGTAGGTGTGACAGGGGGCTTGGGCTACACCTTC. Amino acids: CASSVGVTGGLGYTF. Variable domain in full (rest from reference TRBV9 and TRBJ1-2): DSGVTQTPKHLITATGQRVTLRCSPRSGDLSVYWYQQSLDQGLQFLIQYYNGEERAKGNILERFSAQQFPDLHSELNLSSLELGDSALYFCASSVGVTGGLGYTFGSGTRLTVV.

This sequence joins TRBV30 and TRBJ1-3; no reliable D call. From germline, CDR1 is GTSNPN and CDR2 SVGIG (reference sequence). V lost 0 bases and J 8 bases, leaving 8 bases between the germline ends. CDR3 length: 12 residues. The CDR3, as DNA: TGTGCCTGGAGTGTCGAGGGATACACCATATATTTT. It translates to CAWSVEGYTIYF. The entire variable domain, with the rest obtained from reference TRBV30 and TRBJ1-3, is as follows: SQTIHQWPATLVQPVGSPLSLECTVEGTSNPNLYWYRQAAGRGLQLLFYSVGIGQISSEVPQNLSASRPQDRQFILSSKKLLLSDSGFYLCAWSVEGYTIYFGEGSWLTVV.

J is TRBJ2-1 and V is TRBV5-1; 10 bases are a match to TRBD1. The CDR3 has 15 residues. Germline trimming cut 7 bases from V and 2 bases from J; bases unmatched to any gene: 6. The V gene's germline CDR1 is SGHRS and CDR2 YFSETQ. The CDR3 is CASGLGQGAYNEQFF. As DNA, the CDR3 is TGCGCCAGCGGGTTAGGACAGGGGGCCTACAATGAGCAGTTCTTC.

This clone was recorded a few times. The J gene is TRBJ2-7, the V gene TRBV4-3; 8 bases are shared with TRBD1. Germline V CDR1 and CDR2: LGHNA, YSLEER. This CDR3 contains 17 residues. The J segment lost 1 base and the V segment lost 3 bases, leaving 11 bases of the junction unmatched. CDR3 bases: TGCGCCAGCAGCCACGCGAGGGGGACAGGCGTATCCTACGAGCAGTACTTC. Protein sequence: CASSHARGTGVSYEQYF.

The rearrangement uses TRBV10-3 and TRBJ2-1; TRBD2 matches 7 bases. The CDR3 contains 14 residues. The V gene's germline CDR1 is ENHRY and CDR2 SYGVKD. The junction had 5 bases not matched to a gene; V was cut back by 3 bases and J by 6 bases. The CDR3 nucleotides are TGTGCCATCAGTGATCGGGGGGAGGGCAATGAGCAGTTCTTC. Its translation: CAISDRGEGNEQFF.

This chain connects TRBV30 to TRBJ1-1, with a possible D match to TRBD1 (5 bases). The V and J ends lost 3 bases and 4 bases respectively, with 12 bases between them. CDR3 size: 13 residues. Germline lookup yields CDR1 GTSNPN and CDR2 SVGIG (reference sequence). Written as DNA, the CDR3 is TGTGCCTGGAGCTGGGGGGTGGGCACTGAAGCTTTCTTT. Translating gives CAWSWGVGTEAFF.

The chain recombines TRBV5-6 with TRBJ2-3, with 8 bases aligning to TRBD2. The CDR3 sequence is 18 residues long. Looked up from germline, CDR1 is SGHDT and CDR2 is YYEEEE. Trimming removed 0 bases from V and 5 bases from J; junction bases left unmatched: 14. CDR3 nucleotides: TGTGCCAGCAGCTTGGCCGGGGAGGAGAGCGGGGGTAGAGATACGCAGTATTTT. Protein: CASSLAGEESGGRDTQYF.

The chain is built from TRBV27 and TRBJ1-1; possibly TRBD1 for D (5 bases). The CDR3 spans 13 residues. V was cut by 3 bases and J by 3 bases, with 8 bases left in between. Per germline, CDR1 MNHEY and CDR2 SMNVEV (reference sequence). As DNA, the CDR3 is TGTGCCAGCAGTTTCTACAGGTACACTGAAGCTTTCTTT. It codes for CASSFYRYTEAFF.

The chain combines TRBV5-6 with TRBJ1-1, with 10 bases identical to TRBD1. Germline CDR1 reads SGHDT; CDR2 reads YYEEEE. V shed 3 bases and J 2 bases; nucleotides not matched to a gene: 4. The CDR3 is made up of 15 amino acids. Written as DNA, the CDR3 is TGTGCCAGCAGCTCCGGGACAGGGGTTAACACTGAAGCTTTCTTT. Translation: CASSSGTGVNTEAFF.

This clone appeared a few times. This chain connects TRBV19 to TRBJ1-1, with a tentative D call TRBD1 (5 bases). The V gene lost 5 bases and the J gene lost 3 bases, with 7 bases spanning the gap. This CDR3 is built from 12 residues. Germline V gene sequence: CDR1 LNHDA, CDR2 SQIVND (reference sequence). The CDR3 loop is CASSRDYTEAFF. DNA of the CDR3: TGTGCCAGTAGTCGGGACTACACTGAAGCTTTCTTT.

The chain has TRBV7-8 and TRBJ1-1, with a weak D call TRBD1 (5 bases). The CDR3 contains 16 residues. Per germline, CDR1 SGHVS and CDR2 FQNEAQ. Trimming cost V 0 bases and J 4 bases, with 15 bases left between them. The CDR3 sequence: CASSLAQGLGVTEAFF. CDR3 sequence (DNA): TGTGCCAGCAGCTTAGCGCAGGGACTCGGAGTCACTGAAGCTTTCTTT.

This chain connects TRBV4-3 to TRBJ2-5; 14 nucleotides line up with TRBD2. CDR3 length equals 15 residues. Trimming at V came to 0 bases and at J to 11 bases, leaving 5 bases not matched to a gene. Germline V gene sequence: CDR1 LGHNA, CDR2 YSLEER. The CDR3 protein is CASSQETSGRVGQYF. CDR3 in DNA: TGCGCCAGCAGCCAAGAGACTAGCGGGAGGGTGGGGCAGTACTTC.

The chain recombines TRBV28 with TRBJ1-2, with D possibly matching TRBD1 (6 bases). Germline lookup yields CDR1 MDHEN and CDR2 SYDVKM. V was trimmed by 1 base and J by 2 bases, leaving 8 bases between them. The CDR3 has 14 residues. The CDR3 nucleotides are TGTGCCAGCAGTTTATCCACAGGGAACTATGGCTACACCTTC. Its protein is CASSLSTGNYGYTF.

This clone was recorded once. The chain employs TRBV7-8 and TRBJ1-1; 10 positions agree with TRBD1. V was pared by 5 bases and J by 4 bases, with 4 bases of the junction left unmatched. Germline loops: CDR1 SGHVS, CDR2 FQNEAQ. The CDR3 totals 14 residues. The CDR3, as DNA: TGTGCCAGCAGCCCGGACAGGGGGGGCACTGAAGCTTTCTTT. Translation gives CASSPDRGGTEAFF.

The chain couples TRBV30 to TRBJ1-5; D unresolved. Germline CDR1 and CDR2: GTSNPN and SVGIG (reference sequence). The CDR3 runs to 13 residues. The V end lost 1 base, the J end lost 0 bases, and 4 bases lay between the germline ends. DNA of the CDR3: TGTGCCTGGAGTGGTTATAGCAATCAGCCCCAGCATTTT. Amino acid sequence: CAWSGYSNQPQHF.

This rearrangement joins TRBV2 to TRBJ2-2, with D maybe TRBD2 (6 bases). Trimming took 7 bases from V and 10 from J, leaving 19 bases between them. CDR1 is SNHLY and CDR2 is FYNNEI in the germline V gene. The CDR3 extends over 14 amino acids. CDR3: CASTPGGFPEELFF. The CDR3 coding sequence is TGTGCCAGCACCCCTGGGGGGTTTCCCGAGGAGCTGTTTTTT.

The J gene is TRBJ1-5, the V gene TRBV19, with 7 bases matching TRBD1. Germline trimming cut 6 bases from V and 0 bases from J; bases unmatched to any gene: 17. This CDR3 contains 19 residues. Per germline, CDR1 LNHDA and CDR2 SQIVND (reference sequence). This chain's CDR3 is CASSPVKGAGAYSNQPQHF. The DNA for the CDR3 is TGTGCCAGTAGCCCCGTCAAGGGGGCAGGGGCTTATAGCAATCAGCCCCAGCATTTT.

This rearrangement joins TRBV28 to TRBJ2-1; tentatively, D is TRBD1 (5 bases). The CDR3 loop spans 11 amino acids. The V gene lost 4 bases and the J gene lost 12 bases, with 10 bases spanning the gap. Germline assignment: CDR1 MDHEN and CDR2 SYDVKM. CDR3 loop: CASSSTAGQFF. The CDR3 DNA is TGTGCCAGCAGTTCGACAGCCGGGCAGTTCTTC.

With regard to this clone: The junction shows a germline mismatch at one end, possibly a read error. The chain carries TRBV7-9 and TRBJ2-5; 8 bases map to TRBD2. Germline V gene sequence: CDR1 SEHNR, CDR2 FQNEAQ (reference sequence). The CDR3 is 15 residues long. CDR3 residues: CSSSLAGTSGETQYF. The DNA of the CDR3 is TGTTCCAGCAGCTTAGCGGGCACTAGCGGAGAGACCCAGTACTTC.

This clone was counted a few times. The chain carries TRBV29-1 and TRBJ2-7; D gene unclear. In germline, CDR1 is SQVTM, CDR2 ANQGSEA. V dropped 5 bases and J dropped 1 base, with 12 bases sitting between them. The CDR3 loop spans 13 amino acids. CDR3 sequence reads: CSVFDTGSYEQYF. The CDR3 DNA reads TGCAGCGTTTTTGATACCGGGTCCTACGAGCAGTACTTC.

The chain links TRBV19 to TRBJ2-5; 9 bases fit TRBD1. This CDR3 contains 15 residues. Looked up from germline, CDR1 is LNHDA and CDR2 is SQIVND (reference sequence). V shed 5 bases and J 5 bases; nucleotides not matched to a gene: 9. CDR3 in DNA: TGTGCCAGTAGTCCCGGGACAGGGAGTGGGGAGACCCAGTACTTC. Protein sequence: CASSPGTGSGETQYF. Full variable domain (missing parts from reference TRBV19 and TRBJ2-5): DGGITQSPKYLFRKEGQNVTLSCEQNLNHDAMYWYRQDPGQGLRLIYYSQIVNDFQKGDIAEGYSVSREKKESFPLTVTSAQKNPTAFYLCASSPGTGSGETQYFGPGTRLLVL.

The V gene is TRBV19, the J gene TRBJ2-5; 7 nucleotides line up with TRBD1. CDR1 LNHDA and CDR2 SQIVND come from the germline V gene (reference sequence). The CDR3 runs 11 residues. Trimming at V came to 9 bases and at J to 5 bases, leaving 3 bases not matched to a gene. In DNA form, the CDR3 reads TGTGCCAGCGGACAGGCTGAGACCCAGTACTTC. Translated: CASGQAETQYF.